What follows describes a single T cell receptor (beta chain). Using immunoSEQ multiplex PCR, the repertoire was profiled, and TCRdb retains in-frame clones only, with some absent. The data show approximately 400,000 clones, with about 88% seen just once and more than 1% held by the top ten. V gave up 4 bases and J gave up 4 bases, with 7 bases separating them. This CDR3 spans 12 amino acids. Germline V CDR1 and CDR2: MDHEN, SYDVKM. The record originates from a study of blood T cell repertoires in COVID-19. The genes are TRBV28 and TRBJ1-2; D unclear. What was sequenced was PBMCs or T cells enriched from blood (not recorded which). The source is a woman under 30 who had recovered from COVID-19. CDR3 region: CASSWAAYGYTF. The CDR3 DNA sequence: TGTGCCAGCAGTTGGGCCGCCTATGGCTACACCTTC.